This is a list of T cell receptor beta chains from one sample in a study of T cell repertoires in cytomegalovirus infection. TCRdb itself ran the reads through MiXCR, one entry per CDR3 protein. In the table there are about 400,000 distinct CDR3 sequences, nearly 35% of which are singletons. What these receptors recognize is not known. The specimen comprised cultured PBMCs, sampled from culture after CMV antigen stimulation. These TCRs come from a human donor in good health (CMV status not recorded). Some clones in this sample may be carry-over from other donors' samples. Each CDR3 is given with its conserved first and last residue. Each record gives: CDR3 protein, CDR3 DNA, V gene, D gene, J gene, clone size. A D gene is named only where the DNA matches it firmly. Some rows have no size entry. The others give once, few or many, or a class for an expanded clone.

CDR3 protein: CASSFGGTRTDTQYF
CDR3 DNA: TGTGCCAGCAGCTTTGGGGGTACCCGCACAGATACGCAGTATTTT
V gene: TRBV11-2
D gene: -
J gene: TRBJ2-3
clone size: -

CDR3 protein: CASSPGDRQNYGYTF
CDR3 DNA: TGTGCCAGCAGCCCTGGAGACAGGCAAAACTATGGCTACACCTTC
V gene: TRBV7-2
D gene: -
J gene: TRBJ1-2
clone size: -

CDR3 protein: CASTPSRVEQFF
CDR3 DNA: TGTGCCAGCACCCCCTCCAGGGTAGAGCAGTTCTTC
V gene: TRBV7-8
D gene: -
J gene: TRBJ2-1
clone size: -

CDR3 protein: CASSLFTGGNTGELFF
CDR3 DNA: TGTGCCAGCAGCTTATTTACGGGGGGGAACACCGGGGAGCTGTTTTTT
V gene: TRBV7-2
D gene: TRBD2
J gene: TRBJ2-2
clone size: many

CDR3 protein: CASSLGGRGTARHYEQYF
CDR3 DNA: TGTGCCAGCAGTTTAGGAGGCCGTGGGACGGCGCGTCACTACGAGCAGTACTTC
V gene: TRBV12-3/TRBV12-4
D gene: -
J gene: TRBJ2-7
clone size: few

CDR3 protein: CASSLTSSVTDTQYF
CDR3 DNA: TGTGCCAGCAGCTTAACTAGTTCCGTCACAGATACGCAGTATTTT
V gene: TRBV7-2
D gene: -
J gene: TRBJ2-3
clone size: -

CDR3 protein: CASSLSGFYNEQFF
CDR3 DNA: TGTGCCAGCAGCCTTAGCGGCTTTTACAATGAGCAGTTCTTC
V gene: TRBV28
D gene: -
J gene: TRBJ2-1
clone size: few

CDR3 protein: CASSIGPIASYGYTF
CDR3 DNA: TGTGCCAGTAGTATAGGACCGATTGCTAGCTATGGCTACACCTTC
V gene: TRBV19
D gene: -
J gene: TRBJ1-2
clone size: many

CDR3 protein: CASSINGGGENIQYF
CDR3 DNA: TGTGCCAGCAGCATAAACGGGGGCGGAGAAAACATTCAGTACTTC
V gene: TRBV7-2
D gene: -
J gene: TRBJ2-4
clone size: many

CDR3 protein: CASSYGDGQPQHF
CDR3 DNA: TGTGCCAGCAGTTACGGGGACGGTCAGCCCCAGCATTTT
V gene: TRBV6-2/TRBV6-3
D gene: -
J gene: TRBJ1-5
clone size: -

CDR3 protein: CSVRDRGYEQYF
CDR3 DNA: TGCAGCGTCCGGGACAGGGGCTACGAGCAGTACTTC
V gene: TRBV29-1
D gene: TRBD1
J gene: TRBJ2-7
clone size: -

CDR3 protein: CASRTIRDSTDTQYF
CDR3 DNA: TGTGCCAGCAGAACGATCCGGGACAGCACAGATACGCAGTATTTT
V gene: TRBV6-2/TRBV6-3
D gene: -
J gene: TRBJ2-3
clone size: few

CDR3 protein: CASSRDTGEETQYF
CDR3 DNA: TGTGCCAGCAGCCGGGACACGGGAGAAGAGACCCAGTACTTC
V gene: TRBV14
D gene: -
J gene: TRBJ2-5
clone size: -

CDR3 protein: CASSSWTGRDTDTQYF
CDR3 DNA: TGTGCCAGCAGCTCGTGGACGGGGCGGGACACAGATACGCAGTATTTT
V gene: TRBV14
D gene: -
J gene: TRBJ2-3
clone size: -

CDR3 protein: CASSQGLAYTGELLF
CDR3 DNA: TGTGCCAGCAGCCAGGGACTAGCGTACACCGGGGAGCTGTTGTTT
V gene: TRBV6-2/TRBV6-3
D gene: TRBD2
J gene: TRBJ2-2
clone size: -

CDR3 protein: CASSYNPGLKTLNTEAFF
CDR3 DNA: TGTGCCAGCAGTTATAACCCGGGCCTAAAAACCTTGAACACTGAAGCTTTCTTT
V gene: TRBV6-2/TRBV6-3
D gene: -
J gene: TRBJ1-1
clone size: -

CDR3 protein: CASRSGQDTEAFF
CDR3 DNA: TGTGCCAGCAGATCCGGACAGGACACTGAAGCTTTCTTT
V gene: TRBV28
D gene: TRBD1
J gene: TRBJ1-1
clone size: -

CDR3 protein: CASSQDPGRYNEQFF
CDR3 DNA: TGTGCCAGCAGCCAAGATCCGGGACGGTACAATGAGCAGTTCTTC
V gene: TRBV7-3
D gene: -
J gene: TRBJ2-1
clone size: -

CDR3 protein: CASSIRISLAGEQSKNIQYF
CDR3 DNA: TGTGCCAGTAGTATACGGATCAGTCTAGCGGGAGAACAGTCCAAAAACATTCAGTACTTC
V gene: TRBV19
D gene: TRBD2
J gene: TRBJ2-4
clone size: few

CDR3 protein: CASSFRTGQGETQYF
CDR3 DNA: TGTGCCAGCAGCTTCCGGACAGGGCAGGGAGAGACCCAGTACTTC
V gene: TRBV5-4
D gene: TRBD1
J gene: TRBJ2-5
clone size: many

CDR3 protein: CASSFEGIDYGYTF
CDR3 DNA: TGTGCCAGCAGCTTCGAAGGGATTGACTATGGCTACACCTTC
V gene: TRBV7-2
D gene: -
J gene: TRBJ1-2
clone size: -

CDR3 protein: CASSLGGTEYQETQYF
CDR3 DNA: TGTGCCAGCAGCTTAGGCGGGACAGAGTACCAAGAGACCCAGTACTTC
V gene: TRBV7-2
D gene: -
J gene: TRBJ2-5
clone size: -

CDR3 protein: CASSLAWGSATEAFF
CDR3 DNA: TGTGCCAGCAGCTTAGCGTGGGGGAGTGCCACTGAAGCTTTCTTT
V gene: TRBV7-8
D gene: -
J gene: TRBJ1-1
clone size: many

CDR3 protein: CASSIAGEAQYF
CDR3 DNA: TGTGCCAGCAGCATAGCGGGGGAGGCGCAGTATTTT
V gene: TRBV6-6
D gene: TRBD2
J gene: TRBJ2-3
clone size: -

CDR3 protein: CASSISRGSYNEQFF
CDR3 DNA: TGTGCCAGTAGTATCAGCCGGGGCTCCTACAATGAGCAGTTCTTC
V gene: TRBV19
D gene: -
J gene: TRBJ2-1
clone size: few

CDR3 protein: CASRPDREGTEAFF
CDR3 DNA: TGTGCCAGCAGACCGGACAGGGAAGGGACTGAAGCTTTCTTT
V gene: TRBV6-2/TRBV6-3
D gene: TRBD1
J gene: TRBJ1-1
clone size: -

CDR3 protein: CASSYSATSTDTQYF
CDR3 DNA: TGTGCCAGCAGTTACTCGGCCACTAGCACAGATACGCAGTATTTT
V gene: TRBV6-8
D gene: -
J gene: TRBJ2-3
clone size: -

CDR3 protein: CASSPFTVVAGELFF
CDR3 DNA: TGTGCCAGCAGTCCCTTTACAGTGGTGGCCGGGGAGCTGTTTTTT
V gene: TRBV27
D gene: -
J gene: TRBJ2-2
clone size: -

CDR3 protein: CATSRALITDTQYF
CDR3 DNA: TGTGCCACCAGCAGAGCACTGATCACAGATACGCAGTATTTT
V gene: TRBV15
D gene: -
J gene: TRBJ2-3
clone size: once

CDR3 protein: CASGQGQLYGYTF
CDR3 DNA: TGTGCTAGTGGCCAGGGACAGCTTTATGGCTACACCTTC
V gene: TRBV12-5
D gene: TRBD1
J gene: TRBJ1-2
clone size: -

CDR3 protein: CASSPGDYNEQFF
CDR3 DNA: TGTGCCAGCAGCCCAGGGGACTACAATGAGCAGTTCTTC
V gene: TRBV28
D gene: -
J gene: TRBJ2-1
clone size: -

CDR3 protein: CASSIASADTQYF
CDR3 DNA: TGTGCCAGTAGTATAGCATCGGCAGATACGCAGTATTTT
V gene: TRBV19
D gene: -
J gene: TRBJ2-3
clone size: -